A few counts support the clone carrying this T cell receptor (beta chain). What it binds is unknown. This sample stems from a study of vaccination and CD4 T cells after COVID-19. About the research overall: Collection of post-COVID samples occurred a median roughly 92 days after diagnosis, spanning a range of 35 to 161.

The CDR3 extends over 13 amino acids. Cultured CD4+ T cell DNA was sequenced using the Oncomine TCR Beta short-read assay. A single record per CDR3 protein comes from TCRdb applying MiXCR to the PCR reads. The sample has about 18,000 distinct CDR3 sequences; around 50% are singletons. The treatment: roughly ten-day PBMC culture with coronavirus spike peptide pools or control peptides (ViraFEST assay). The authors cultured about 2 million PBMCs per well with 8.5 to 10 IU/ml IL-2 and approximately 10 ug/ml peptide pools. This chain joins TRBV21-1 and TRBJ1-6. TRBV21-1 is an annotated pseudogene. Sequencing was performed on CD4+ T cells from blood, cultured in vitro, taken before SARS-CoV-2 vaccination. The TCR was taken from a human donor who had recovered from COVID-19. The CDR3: CASSLRVTVPLHF. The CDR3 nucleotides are TGTGCCAGCAGCCTTCGGGTTACAGTACCCCTCCACTTT.